A single sample gave rise to the 25 T cell receptor beta chains below, sequenced in a study of shared clonotypes between healthy human individuals. Measured with immunoSEQ multiplex PCR; TCRdb has only the in-frame clones, and not every one. The sample consists of approximately 2.3 million clones, over 85% of them appearing once. The sample comprised naive CD4+ T cells from PBMCs. Regarding subset: CD45RA+ positively selected. The receptors here all came from a man between 18 and 35 years old in good health. Some clones in this sample may be carry-over from other donors' samples.

This sequence joins TRBV18 and TRBJ1-1; no reliable D call. Germline V gene sequence: CDR1 KGHSH, CDR2 LQKENI. V dropped 2 bases and J dropped 4 bases, with 8 bases sitting between them. The CDR3 consists of 13 residues. CDR3: CASSPSAVTEAFF. The CDR3 coding sequence is TGTGCCAGCTCACCATCGGCAGTCACTGAAGCTTTCTTT.

V gene TRBV5-1 combines with J gene TRBJ2-7; 8 nucleotides line up with TRBD1. This CDR3 has 15 amino acids. The trim removed 0 bases at V and 7 bases at J, leaving 9 bases unmatched. Germline V gene sequence: CDR1 SGHRS, CDR2 YFSETQ. The CDR3 here is CASSLAVTGGREQYF. In nucleotides, the CDR3 is TGCGCCAGCAGCTTGGCCGTTACAGGGGGTCGGGAGCAGTACTTC.

The rearrangement uses TRBV6-1 and TRBJ1-2, with D perhaps matching TRBD1 (6 bases). CDR1 is MNHNS, CDR2 SASEGT, per germline. CDR3 length equals 14 residues. V gave up 9 bases and J gave up 6 bases, with 20 bases separating them. CDR3 coding DNA: TGTGCCAGAGGGGGTGCCAGACCGTACGATGGCTACACCTTC. Translated: CARGGARPYDGYTF.

V usage is TRBV5-1 and J usage is TRBJ2-4; weak D call: TRBD1 (6 bases). Germline CDR1 is SGHRS and CDR2 is YFSETQ. V lost 3 bases, J lost 6 bases, and 16 bases lay in between. The CDR3 is 15 residues long. In nucleotides, the CDR3 is TGCGCCAGCAGCTACCTACCAGGGGCTGGAAACATTCAGTACTTC. It yields the protein CASSYLPGAGNIQYF.

CDR3 loop: CASSEGGADYEQYF. In nucleotides, the CDR3 is TGTGCCAGCAGTGAGGGTGGGGCAGACTACGAGCAGTACTTC. V usage is TRBV25-1 and J usage is TRBJ2-7; perhaps TRBD1 as D (5 bases). The ends were cut back, 3 bases at V and 3 bases at J, with 12 bases in the middle. Germline V gene data show CDR1 as MGHDK and CDR2 as SYGVNS. The CDR3 consists of 14 residues.

The V gene is TRBV4-1, the J gene TRBJ2-3; D not certain. Germline CDR1 MGHRA, CDR2 YSYEKL. Trimming took 4 bases from V and 6 from J, leaving 11 bases between them. This CDR3 has 13 residues. Here the CDR3 reads CASSLEAWDTQYF. In nucleotides, the CDR3 is TGCGCCAGCAGCCTAGAGGCCTGGGATACGCAGTATTTT.

V gene TRBV28 combines with J gene TRBJ1-1; D is undetermined. The CDR3 length is 15 residues. Trimming took 1 base from V and 0 from J, leaving 9 bases between them. In germline, CDR1 is MDHEN, CDR2 SYDVKM. For the CDR3, the DNA is TGTGCCAGCAGTTTATTAGTCCTTATGAACACTGAAGCTTTCTTT. Protein product: CASSLLVLMNTEAFF.

The V call is TRBV5-1, the J call TRBJ2-3, with D possibly TRBD1 on 6 matching bases. With 1 base removed from V and 0 bases from J, the gap between germline ends came to 15 bases. Germline loops: CDR1 SGHRS, CDR2 YFSETQ. The CDR3 loop spans 17 amino acids. DNA of the CDR3: TGCGCCAGCAGCTTGACCATAGGGGGTAGTAGCACAGATACGCAGTATTTT. Amino acids: CASSLTIGGSSTDTQYF.

With regard to this clone: At the DNA level, this CDR3 is encoded by other sequences in the same sample as well. The CDR3 region is CASSLGGRGYNEQFF. Here the CDR3 DNA reads TGCGCCAGCAGCTTGGGAGGGAGGGGTTACAATGAGCAGTTCTTC. The chain recombines TRBV5-1 with TRBJ2-1; 7 bases map to TRBD2. The ends lost 0 bases at V and 4 bases at J; junction bases unmatched: 4. Germline-derived CDR1 and CDR2 are SGHRS and YFSETQ. The CDR3 has 15 amino acids.

The V call is TRBV6-1, the J call TRBJ2-7, with a weak D call TRBD2 (7 bases). V lost 7 bases, J lost 2 bases, and 18 bases lay in between. CDR1 and CDR2 from the germline V gene are MNHNS and SASEGT. The CDR3 is made up of 15 amino acids. In DNA form, the CDR3 reads TGTGCCAGCAAGAGGGGGACTACGCTCCCCTACGAGCAGTACTTC. Translated, it gives CASKRGTTLPYEQYF.

This clone showed up just a few times. This chain links TRBV18 with TRBJ1-1; TRBD1 matches 7 bases. Germline trimming cut 3 bases from V and 6 bases from J; bases unmatched to any gene: 4. Germline CDR1 reads KGHSH; CDR2 reads LQKENI. The CDR3 extends over 13 amino acids. CDR3 DNA: TGTGCCAGCTCACCCGATCAGGGGGCTGAAGCTTTCTTT. Its protein is CASSPDQGAEAFF.

The chain employs TRBV19 and TRBJ2-7, with 7 nucleotides matching TRBD2. Trimming took 6 bases from V and 2 from J; bases not matched to a gene: 10. The germline V gene encodes CDR1 LNHDA and CDR2 SQIVND (reference sequence). This CDR3 comprises 15 residues. CDR3 region: CASRTEDLAAYEQYF. The CDR3, as DNA: TGTGCCAGTAGGACAGAGGACCTAGCGGCCTACGAGCAGTACTTC.

The V call is TRBV9, the J call TRBJ1-1; D gene unclear. V was cut by 4 bases and J by 4 bases, with 17 bases left in between. Germline V CDR1 and CDR2: SGDLS, YYNGEE. The CDR3 extends over 15 amino acids. The CDR3 is CASSPEGWSGTEAFF. CDR3 coding DNA: TGTGCCAGCAGCCCCGAGGGTTGGTCGGGCACTGAAGCTTTCTTT.

J is TRBJ1-3 and V is TRBV18; D is unclear. The CDR3 totals 16 residues. The germline CDR1 and CDR2 sequences are KGHSH and LQKENI. V lost 2 bases and J 0 bases, leaving 11 bases between the germline ends. CDR3 amino acids: CASSPISQLSGNTIYF. CDR3 coding DNA: TGTGCCAGCTCACCAATCTCACAACTCTCTGGAAACACCATATATTTT.

The chain links TRBV14 to TRBJ2-5; TRBD1 aligns across 11 bases. The germline gives CDR1 SGHDN, CDR2 FVKESK. This CDR3 comprises 14 residues. Trimming removed 3 bases from V and 4 bases from J; junction bases left unmatched: 1. CDR3 bases: TGTGCCAGCAGCCAGGACAGGGGGCGAGAGACCCAGTACTTC. It translates to CASSQDRGRETQYF.

This clone was seen a few times. The chain has TRBV7-9 and TRBJ1-4; the match to TRBD1 covers 8 bases. The J segment lost 6 bases and the V segment lost 8 bases, leaving 8 bases of the junction unmatched. The CDR3 contains 14 residues. The germline V gene encodes CDR1 SEHNR and CDR2 FQNEAQ (reference sequence). The CDR3 here is CASLRDRRDEKLFF. The CDR3 nucleotides read TGTGCCAGCCTCCGGGACAGGCGGGATGAAAAACTGTTTTTT.

This sequence joins TRBV11-2 and TRBJ2-7; TRBD1 aligns across 8 bases. Germline assignment: CDR1 SGHAT and CDR2 FQNNGV. Trimming took 8 bases from V and 2 from J; bases not matched to a gene: 17. The CDR3 has 17 residues. CDR3 nucleotides: TGTGCCAGCCGTCCCACCTTAGACAGGGGACTCACCTACGAGCAGTACTTC. It specifies CASRPTLDRGLTYEQYF.

This clone was recorded only once. The chain carries TRBV5-1 and TRBJ1-1, with D hard to call. Germline values: CDR1 SGHRS, CDR2 YFSETQ. V lost 0 bases to trimming and J lost 1 base, with 7 bases between them. There are 14 residues in the CDR3. CDR3 sequence: CASSLEAENTEAFF. The CDR3 nucleotides read TGCGCCAGCAGCTTGGAAGCAGAGAACACTGAAGCTTTCTTT.

The DNA for the CDR3 is TGTGCCACGTCTAGGGGCCCCGGGGAGCTGTTTTTT. It yields the protein CATSRGPGELFF. The J gene is TRBJ2-2, the V gene TRBV6-5; possibly TRBD1 for D (5 bases). V lost 10 bases and J 6 bases, leaving 12 bases between the germline ends. The CDR3 runs to 12 residues. Germline values: CDR1 MNHEY, CDR2 SVGAGI.

The V and J genes are TRBV19 and TRBJ1-4; D not certain. CDR3 length: 12 amino acids. Germline V gene sequence: CDR1 LNHDA, CDR2 SQIVND (reference sequence). Trimming shortened V by 11 bases and J by 8 bases, and 15 bases separated the two germline ends. In nucleotides, the CDR3 is TGTGCCTCGCATGGCCCATGGGAAAAACTGTTTTTT. It codes for CASHGPWEKLFF.

This chain uses TRBV5-1 with TRBJ2-7; weak D call: TRBD2 (7 bases). Per the germline V gene, CDR1 is SGHRS and CDR2 is YFSETQ. This CDR3 comprises 14 residues. Trimming removed 4 bases from V and 1 base from J, with 12 bases in between. The CDR3: CASSPGGRSYEQYF. The CDR3 region has the DNA TGCGCCAGCAGCCCGGGGGGCAGATCCTACGAGCAGTACTTC.

The J gene is TRBJ2-1, the V gene TRBV30; D gene uncertain. Looked up from germline, CDR1 is GTSNPN and CDR2 is SVGIG (reference sequence). The CDR3 contains 11 residues. Trimming pared 3 bases from V and 7 bases from J, leaving 7 bases between. CDR3 amino acids: CAWRSWNEQFF. CDR3 coding DNA: TGTGCCTGGAGGAGTTGGAATGAGCAGTTCTTC.

The V and J genes are TRBV5-4 and TRBJ2-1; possible D gene TRBD2, 6 bases. Trimming took 3 bases from V and 0 from J, leaving 13 bases between them. This CDR3 has 16 residues. The V gene's germline CDR1 is SGHNT and CDR2 YYREEE (reference sequence). This CDR3 is CASSSPSGGSYNEQFF. The DNA for the CDR3 is TGTGCCAGCAGCTCCCCATCCGGGGGCTCCTACAATGAGCAGTTCTTC.

The chain couples TRBV6-5 to TRBJ1-5, with D unresolved. Germline V gene data show CDR1 as MNHEY and CDR2 as SVGAGI. The CDR3 spans 13 residues. Between the trimmed V and J ends, which lost 0 bases and 4 bases, there was a span of 4 bases. CDR3 amino acids: CASSYSFNQPQHF. CDR3 nucleotide sequence: TGTGCCAGCAGTTACTCATTTAATCAGCCCCAGCATTTT.

The genes are TRBV5-1 and TRBJ1-4; TRBD1 matches 7 bases. V lost 4 bases and J lost 8; bases outside the gene matches: 11. This CDR3 spans 15 amino acids. The germline gives CDR1 SGHRS, CDR2 YFSETQ. In nucleotides, the CDR3 is TGCGCCAGCAGCCCATACCGGGACAGTGGGGAAAAACTGTTTTTT. Its protein product is CASSPYRDSGEKLFF.